This passage covers 28 T cell receptor beta chains from one sample sequenced in a study of molecular identifiers for immune sequencing clone quantification. TCRdb ran MiXCR on the PCR reads and lists one entry per CDR3 protein. The repertoire includes about 640,000 distinct CDR3 sequences, 15% to 20% of them detected once, and roughly 0.83% sits in the top ten. Input material: naive CD8+ T cells from blood, with Jurkat cell RNA spiked in. Regarding subset: FACS-sorted CD8+CD4-CCR7+CD45RA+ naive T cells. All receptors derive from a human donor in good health. Some libraries in this study had Jurkat cell RNA spiked in.

This clonotype was observed a single time. This chain joins TRBV7-9 and TRBJ2-1, with a possible D match to TRBD1 (6 bases). The CDR3 sequence is 16 residues long. CDR1 and CDR2 from the germline V gene are SEHNR and FQNEAQ (reference sequence). Trimming pared 8 bases from V and 4 bases from J, leaving 21 bases between. The CDR3 sequence is CASGSRQERIYNEQFF. In DNA, the CDR3 is TGTGCCAGCGGTTCCAGACAGGAGAGAATATACAATGAGCAGTTCTTC. Drawing the rest from reference TRBV7-9 and TRBJ2-1, the complete variable domain is DTGVSQNPRHKITKRGQNVTFRCDPISEHNRLYWYRQTLGQGPEFLTYFQNEAQLEKSRLLSDRFSAERPKGSFSTLEIQRTEQGDSAMYLCASGSRQERIYNEQFFGPGTRLTVL.

This chain connects TRBV3-1 to TRBJ1-2; 9 bases are a match to TRBD1. Germline CDR1 is LGHDT and CDR2 is YNNKEL (reference sequence). There are 17 residues in the CDR3. V lost 0 bases and J lost 4; bases outside the gene matches: 9. This CDR3 reads CASSQDLGQGTSYGYTF. The CDR3, as DNA: TGTGCCAGCAGCCAAGATCTGGGACAGGGTACTAGCTATGGCTACACCTTC.

This clonotype has a count of ten or more. V usage is TRBV7-2 and J usage is TRBJ2-6, with D unclear. The V end was cut by 7 bases, the J end by 2 bases, with 9 bases between. CDR3 size: 14 residues. Per germline, CDR1 SGHTA and CDR2 FQGNSA. The CDR3 sequence is CASKDFTGANVLTF. In nucleotides, the CDR3 is TGTGCCAGCAAAGACTTTACTGGGGCCAACGTCCTGACTTTC.

The table lists this clonotype with a few counts. V usage is TRBV19 and J usage is TRBJ1-5; D is undetermined. Germline V CDR1 and CDR2: LNHDA, SQIVND (reference sequence). This CDR3 contains 15 residues. V shed 1 base and J shed 2 bases, with 9 bases lying between them. CDR3 DNA sequence: TGTGCCAGTAGTATAGGTCTCGGGGGCAATCAGCCCCAGCATTTT. Its protein product is CASSIGLGGNQPQHF.

This clonotype was found a few times. The chain joins TRBV19 to TRBJ1-5; D might be TRBD1 (6 bases). Germline V gene sequence: CDR1 LNHDA, CDR2 SQIVND (reference sequence). This CDR3 comprises 13 residues. V shed 7 bases and J shed 6 bases, with 13 bases lying between them. Here the CDR3 DNA reads TGTGCCAGTACCCCCGGGGGGCTTCAGCCCCAGCATTTT. Protein: CASTPGGLQPQHF.

About this clonotype itself: A single base separates this from a much larger clone, so it may be a read error. The chain recombines TRBV5-5 with TRBJ1-1; a possible D gene is TRBD1 (5 bases). The V end was cut by 3 bases, the J end by 4 bases, with 13 bases between. The CDR3 runs to 14 residues. CDR1 is SGHKS, CDR2 YYEKEE, per germline (reference sequence). CDR3 DNA sequence: TGTGCCAGCAGCTGGGACCCCCTGATCACTGAAGCTTTCTTT. Translation gives CASSWDPLITEAFF.

This clonotype was observed a few times. The V call is TRBV20-1, the J call TRBJ2-7, with 7 bases that match TRBD1. The CDR3 sequence is 15 residues long. The germline V gene has CDR1 DFQATT and CDR2 SNEGSKA (reference sequence). Trimming at V came to 0 bases and at J to 2 bases, leaving 7 bases not matched to a gene. CDR3 residues: CSARERTGSAYEQYF. In DNA form, the CDR3 reads TGCAGTGCTAGAGAACGGACAGGATCTGCCTACGAGCAGTACTTC.

The chain has TRBV7-6 and TRBJ2-2; D possibly matches TRBD1 or TRBD2 (5 bases each). Germline assignment: CDR1 SGHVS and CDR2 FNYEAQ. The CDR3 is 16 amino acids. The V gene lost 4 bases and the J gene lost 3 bases, with 15 bases spanning the gap. CDR3 DNA: TGTGCCAGCAGCTCGACGAGGGGTGGCTACACCGGGGAGCTGTTTTTT. Translating it yields CASSSTRGGYTGELFF.

This clonotype has ten or more counts. The CDR3 coding sequence is TGTGCCAGTTTTAACTATGGCTACACCTTC. Translated, it gives CASFNYGYTF. This sequence joins TRBV19 and TRBJ1-2; D is undetermined. The CDR3 consists of 10 residues. Germline assignment: CDR1 LNHDA and CDR2 SQIVND (reference sequence). Trimming removed 8 bases at V and 1 base at J, with 2 bases between.

As regards this clonotype: A read error is possible here, since a much larger clone lies one base away. The J gene is TRBJ2-7, the V gene TRBV27, with 13 nucleotides matching TRBD2. After removal of 4 bases from V and 5 bases from J, the junction contained 5 bases not matched to a gene. The CDR3 is 15 residues long. The germline V gene has CDR1 MNHEY and CDR2 SMNVEV (reference sequence). The DNA for the CDR3 is TGTGCCAGCAGTTGGACTAGCGGGGGCGTCGACGAGCAGTACTTC. It is translated as CASSWTSGGVDEQYF.

At least ten counts were recorded for this clonotype. The chain links TRBV7-8 to TRBJ1-5; D is undetermined. V was trimmed by 5 bases and J by 4 bases, leaving 21 bases between them. The V gene's germline CDR1 is SGHVS and CDR2 FQNEAQ. There are 17 residues in the CDR3. The CDR3 sequence: CASSEAYAGASNQPQHF. CDR3 nucleotides: TGTGCCAGCAGCGAAGCTTACGCGGGCGCGTCTAATCAGCCCCAGCATTTT.

In its sample, this clonotype was seen a few times. V and J are TRBV4-3 and TRBJ2-7, with D unclear. Germline V gene lookup returns CDR1 LGHNA and CDR2 YSLEER. This CDR3 region has 18 residues. Trimming removed 0 bases at V and 2 bases at J, with 20 bases between. The CDR3 DNA is TGCGCCAGCAGCCAAGATTGGGCACGGGTTGGGTTAACCTACGAGCAGTACTTC. Translating it yields CASSQDWARVGLTYEQYF.

This sequence joins TRBV19 and TRBJ2-7; D gene unclear. V was clipped by 5 bases and J by 2 bases, with 13 bases between them. Germline lookup yields CDR1 LNHDA and CDR2 SQIVND (reference sequence). The CDR3 spans 14 residues. The CDR3 region is CASSPTSPTYEQYF. The CDR3 DNA reads as TGTGCCAGTAGTCCCACATCCCCAACCTACGAGCAGTACTTC. The entire variable domain, with the rest obtained from reference TRBV19 and TRBJ2-7, is as follows: DGGITQSPKYLFRKEGQNVTLSCEQNLNHDAMYWYRQDPGQGLRLIYYSQIVNDFQKGDIAEGYSVSREKKESFPLTVTSAQKNPTAFYLCASSPTSPTYEQYFGPGTRLTVT.

The CDR3 region has the DNA TGTGCCAGCAGTGCCGCCGGAAACTACGAGCAGTACTTC. It is translated as CASSAAGNYEQYF. The chain combines TRBV28 with TRBJ2-7; D remains ambiguous. The germline V gene has CDR1 MDHEN and CDR2 SYDVKM. The CDR3 totals 13 residues. V lost 5 bases, J lost 3 bases, and 11 bases lay in between.

This clonotype was seen at least ten times. The gene calls are TRBV28 and TRBJ2-7; maybe TRBD2 (7 bases). The germline V and J ends were trimmed by 5 bases and 4 bases, with 21 bases remaining between them. Germline V gene lookup returns CDR1 MDHEN and CDR2 SYDVKM. The length of the CDR3 is 16 residues. DNA for the CDR3: TGTGCCAGCAGTGACCATCCCTCAGGGAGGGGGTACGAGCAGTACTTC. Protein product: CASSDHPSGRGYEQYF.

This clonotype was observed a few times. The chain recombines TRBV7-3 with TRBJ2-2, with D perhaps TRBD2 (6 bases). With 4 bases removed from V and 6 bases from J, the gap between germline ends came to 18 bases. Germline values: CDR1 SGHTA, CDR2 FQGTGA. This CDR3 is built from 16 residues. CDR3 sequence reads: CASSSTGDDWPGELFF. DNA of the CDR3: TGTGCCAGCAGCTCAACGGGGGATGACTGGCCCGGGGAGCTGTTTTTT. The full variable domain, completed using reference TRBV7-3 and TRBJ2-2, is GAGVSQTPSNKVTEKGKYVELRCDPISGHTALYWYRQSLGQGPEFLIYFQGTGAADDSGLPNDRFFAVRPEGSVSTLKIQRTERGDSAVYLCASSSTGDDWPGELFFGEGSRLTVL.

This clonotype occurred many times. The rearrangement links TRBV11-3 to TRBJ2-7; TRBD1 is a possible D gene (5 bases). The CDR3 loop spans 13 amino acids. Germline values: CDR1 SGHNT, CDR2 YENEEA. V lost 5 bases and J lost 3, with 11 bases in between. For the CDR3, the DNA is TGTGCCAGCAGCGCCGGACACCTCTACGAGCAGTACTTC. It codes for CASSAGHLYEQYF.

V usage is TRBV12-3 or TRBV12-4 and J usage is TRBJ2-1, with 9 bases lining up with TRBD1. Losses at the gene ends were 5 bases for V and 3 bases for J; bases not matched to a gene: 5. The CDR3 is 15 residues long. For the CDR3, the DNA is TGTGCCAGCAGTCTCGCGGGACAGGGCTACAATGAGCAGTTCTTC. This translates into CASSLAGQGYNEQFF.

This clonotype was observed a few times. In DNA form, the CDR3 reads TGTGCCAGCAGCTCCCTCTCGGGGACAGGGGCCTACAATGAGCAGTTCTTC. Its translation: CASSSLSGTGAYNEQFF. V usage is TRBV13 and J usage is TRBJ2-1, with 10 bases aligning to TRBD1. V shed 4 bases, J shed 2 bases, and the junction held 8 bases outside the gene matches. Germline V gene lookup returns CDR1 PRHDT and CDR2 FYEKMQ (reference sequence). CDR3 length: 17 amino acids.

This clonotype has a count of ten or more. The rearrangement uses TRBV19 and TRBJ1-1; D is undetermined. The CDR3 covers 13 residues. Deletions cut 9 bases from V and 7 bases from J, with 18 bases between. From germline, CDR1 is LNHDA and CDR2 SQIVND (reference sequence). CDR3 DNA: TGTGCCAGCCCTGGGCCCGACGGCAATGAAGCTTTCTTT. It codes for CASPGPDGNEAFF.

V gene TRBV7-8 combines with J gene TRBJ2-3; 13 nucleotides match TRBD2. This CDR3 is built from 17 residues. Germline V gene sequence: CDR1 SGHVS, CDR2 FQNEAQ. CDR3 sequence reads: CSIIERTSGGSTDTQYF. The CDR3 DNA follows: TGTTCCATCATCGAGCGGACTAGCGGGGGTAGCACAGATACGCAGTATTTT.

On this clonotype itself: One base away lies a much larger clone, so this may be a sequencing read error. The J gene is TRBJ1-1, the V gene TRBV7-9, with D possibly being TRBD1 (5 bases). Germline CDR1 is SEHNR and CDR2 is FQNEAQ (reference sequence). This CDR3 is 15 amino acids long. The CDR3 spells CASSLGIGVNTETFF. The CDR3 nucleotides read TGTGCCAGCAGCTTAGGGATAGGGGTGAACACTGAAACTTTCTTT. Combining the CDR3 with reference TRBV7-9 and TRBJ1-1 gives the whole variable domain DTGVSQNPRHKITKRGQNVTFRCDPISEHNRLYWYRQTLGQGPEFLTYFQNEAQLEKSRLLSDRFSAERPKGSFSTLEIQRTEQGDSAMYLCASSLGIGVNTETFFGQGTRLTVV.

The chain links TRBV10-2 to TRBJ1-1; D gene ambiguous. Trimming pared 2 bases from V and 11 bases from J, leaving 9 bases between. Per germline, CDR1 WSHSY and CDR2 SAAADI. This CDR3 comprises 11 residues. The CDR3 loop is CASSEEGNAFF. The CDR3 coding sequence is TGCGCCAGCAGTGAGGAGGGTAACGCTTTCTTT.

In this sample, this clonotype turned up many times. The rearrangement links TRBV28 to TRBJ2-6; weak D call: TRBD1 (6 bases). The ends were cut back, 5 bases at V and 2 bases at J, with 13 bases in the middle. CDR3 length: 16 amino acids. Germline lookup yields CDR1 MDHEN and CDR2 SYDVKM. This chain's CDR3 is CASSPVKGAGANVLTF. Here the CDR3 DNA reads TGTGCCAGCAGTCCGGTGAAGGGGGCTGGGGCCAACGTCCTGACTTTC.

Ten or more counts support this clonotype. This chain links TRBV30 with TRBJ1-1; D remains unclear. The V and J ends lost 4 bases and 10 bases respectively, with 13 bases between them. Per the germline V gene, CDR1 is GTSNPN and CDR2 is SVGIG (reference sequence). The CDR3 is 11 amino acids. The CDR3 sequence: CAWILLPGAFF. DNA of the CDR3: TGTGCCTGGATCCTGCTCCCTGGAGCTTTCTTT.

This clonotype was observed many times. V is TRBV20-1 and J is TRBJ2-3; D is unresolved. Germline V CDR1 and CDR2: DFQATT, SNEGSKA (reference sequence). The length of the CDR3 is 15 residues. V gave up 3 bases and J gave up 0 bases, with 13 bases separating them. The CDR3 loop is CSASPSLDSTDTQYF. CDR3 bases: TGCAGTGCTAGCCCCAGCCTAGATAGCACAGATACGCAGTATTTT.

This clonotype was recorded at least ten times. The V gene is TRBV7-8, the J gene TRBJ2-1; TRBD1 is a possible D gene (5 bases). Trimming cost V 8 bases and J 4 bases, with 21 bases left between them. The CDR3 is 16 residues long. Germline V gene sequence: CDR1 SGHVS, CDR2 FQNEAQ. Written as DNA, the CDR3 is TGTGCCAGCCAAATTGCCCCCCTTCAGGGATACAATGAGCAGTTCTTC. This encodes CASQIAPLQGYNEQFF.

This clonotype was counted at least ten times. This chain uses TRBV20-1 with TRBJ2-1; D remains unclear. Germline V gives CDR1 DFQATT, CDR2 SNEGSKA (reference sequence). The V and J ends lost 2 bases and 10 bases respectively, with 12 bases between them. The CDR3 runs 12 residues. The CDR3 sequence is CSARILPMEQFF. The CDR3 nucleotides are TGCAGTGCTAGAATACTGCCGATGGAGCAGTTCTTC.